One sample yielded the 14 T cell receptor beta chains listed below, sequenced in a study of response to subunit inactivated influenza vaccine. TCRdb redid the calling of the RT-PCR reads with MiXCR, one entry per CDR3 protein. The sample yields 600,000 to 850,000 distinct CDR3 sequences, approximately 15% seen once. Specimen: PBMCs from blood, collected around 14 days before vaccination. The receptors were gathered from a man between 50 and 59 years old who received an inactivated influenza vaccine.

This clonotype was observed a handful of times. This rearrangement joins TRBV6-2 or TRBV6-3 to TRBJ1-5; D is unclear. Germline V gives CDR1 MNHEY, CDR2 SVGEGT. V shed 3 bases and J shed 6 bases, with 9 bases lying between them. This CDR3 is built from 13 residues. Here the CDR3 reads CASSYLLFQPQHF. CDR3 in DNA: TGTGCCAGCAGTTATCTCCTCTTTCAGCCCCAGCATTTT.

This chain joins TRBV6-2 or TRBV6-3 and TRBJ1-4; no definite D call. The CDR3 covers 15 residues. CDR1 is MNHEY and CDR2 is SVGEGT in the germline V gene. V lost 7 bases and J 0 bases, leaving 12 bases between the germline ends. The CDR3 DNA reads TGTGCCAGCAACATGCAAGGGTCAACTAATGAAAAACTGTTTTTT. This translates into CASNMQGSTNEKLFF.

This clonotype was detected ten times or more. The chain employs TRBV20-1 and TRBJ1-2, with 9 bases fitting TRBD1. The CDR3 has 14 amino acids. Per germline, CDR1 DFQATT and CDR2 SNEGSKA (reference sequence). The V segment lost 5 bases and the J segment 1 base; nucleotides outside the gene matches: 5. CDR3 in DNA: TGCAGTGCTCAAGGACAGGGGATTAACTATGGCTACACCTTC. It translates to CSAQGQGINYGYTF.

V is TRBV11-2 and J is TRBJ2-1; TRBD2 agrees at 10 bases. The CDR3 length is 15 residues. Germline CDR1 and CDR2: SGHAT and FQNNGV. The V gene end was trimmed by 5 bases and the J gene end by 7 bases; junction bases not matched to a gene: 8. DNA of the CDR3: TGTGCCAGCAGCCTCGGTCCTAGCGGGGGAAATGAGCAGTTCTTC. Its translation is CASSLGPSGGNEQFF.

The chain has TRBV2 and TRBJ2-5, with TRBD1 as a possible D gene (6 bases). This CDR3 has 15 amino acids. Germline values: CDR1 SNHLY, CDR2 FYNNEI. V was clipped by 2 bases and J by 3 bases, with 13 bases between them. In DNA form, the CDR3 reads TGTGCCAGCAGTGAAATGAGGGACACTGAAGAGACCCAGTACTTC. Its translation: CASSEMRDTEETQYF.

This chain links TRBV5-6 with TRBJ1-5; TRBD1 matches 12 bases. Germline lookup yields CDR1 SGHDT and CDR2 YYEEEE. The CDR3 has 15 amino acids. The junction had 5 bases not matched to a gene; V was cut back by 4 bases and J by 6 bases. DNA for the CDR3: TGTGCCAGCAGCCGGGACAGGGGGCAGGTTCAGCCCCAGCATTTT. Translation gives CASSRDRGQVQPQHF.

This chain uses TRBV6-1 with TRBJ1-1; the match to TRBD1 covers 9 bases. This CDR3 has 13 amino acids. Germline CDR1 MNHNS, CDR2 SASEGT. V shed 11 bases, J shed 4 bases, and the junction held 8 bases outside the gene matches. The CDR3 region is CAARTGGFTEAFF. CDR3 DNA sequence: TGTGCCGCACGTACAGGGGGCTTCACTGAAGCTTTCTTT.

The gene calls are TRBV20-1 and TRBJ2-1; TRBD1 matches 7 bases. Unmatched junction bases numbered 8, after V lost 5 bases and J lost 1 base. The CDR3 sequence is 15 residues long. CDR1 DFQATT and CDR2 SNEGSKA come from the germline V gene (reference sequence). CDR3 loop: CSALHGQVSYNEQFF. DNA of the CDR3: TGCAGTGCTTTACATGGACAGGTTTCCTACAATGAGCAGTTCTTC.

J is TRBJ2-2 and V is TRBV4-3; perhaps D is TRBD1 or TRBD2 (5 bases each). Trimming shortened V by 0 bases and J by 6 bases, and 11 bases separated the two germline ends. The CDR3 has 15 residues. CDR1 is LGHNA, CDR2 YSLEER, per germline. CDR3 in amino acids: CASSQDLLGAGELFF. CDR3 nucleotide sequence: TGCGCCAGCAGCCAAGACCTATTGGGGGCCGGGGAGCTGTTTTTT.

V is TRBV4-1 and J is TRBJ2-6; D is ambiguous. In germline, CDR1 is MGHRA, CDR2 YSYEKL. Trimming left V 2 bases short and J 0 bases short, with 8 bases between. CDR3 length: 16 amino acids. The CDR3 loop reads CASSQIHDSGANVLTF. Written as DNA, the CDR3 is TGCGCCAGCAGCCAAATACACGACTCTGGGGCCAACGTCCTGACTTTC.

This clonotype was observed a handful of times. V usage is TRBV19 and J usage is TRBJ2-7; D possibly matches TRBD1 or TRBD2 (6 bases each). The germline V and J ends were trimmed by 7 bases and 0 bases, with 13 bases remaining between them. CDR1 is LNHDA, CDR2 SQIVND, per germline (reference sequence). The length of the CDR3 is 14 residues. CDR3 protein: CASMRGADSYEQYF. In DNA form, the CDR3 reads TGTGCCAGTATGAGGGGGGCTGACTCCTACGAGCAGTACTTC. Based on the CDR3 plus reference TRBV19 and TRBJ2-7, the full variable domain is DGGITQSPKYLFRKEGQNVTLSCEQNLNHDAMYWYRQDPGQGLRLIYYSQIVNDFQKGDIAEGYSVSREKKESFPLTVTSAQKNPTAFYLCASMRGADSYEQYFGPGTRLTVT.

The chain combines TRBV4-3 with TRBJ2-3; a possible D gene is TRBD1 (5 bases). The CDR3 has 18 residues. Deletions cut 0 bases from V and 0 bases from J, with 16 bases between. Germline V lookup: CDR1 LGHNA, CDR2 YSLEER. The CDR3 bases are TGCGCCAGCAGCCAAGACCTTACGACAGCTCCTAGCACAGATACGCAGTATTTT. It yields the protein CASSQDLTTAPSTDTQYF.

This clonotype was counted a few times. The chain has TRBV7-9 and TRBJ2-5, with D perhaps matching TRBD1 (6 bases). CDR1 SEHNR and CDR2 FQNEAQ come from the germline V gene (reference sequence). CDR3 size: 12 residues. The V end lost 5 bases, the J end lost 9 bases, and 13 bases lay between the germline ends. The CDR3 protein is CASSPLDSPQYF. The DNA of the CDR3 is TGTGCCAGCAGCCCCTTGGACAGTCCCCAGTACTTC.

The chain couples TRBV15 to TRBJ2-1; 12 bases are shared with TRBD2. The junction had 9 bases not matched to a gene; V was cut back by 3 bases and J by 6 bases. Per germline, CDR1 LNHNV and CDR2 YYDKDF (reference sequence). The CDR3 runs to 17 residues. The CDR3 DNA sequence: TGTGCCACCAGCAGCACTAGCGGGGGGATTGACTCCAATGAGCAGTTCTTC. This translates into CATSSTSGGIDSNEQFF.